Below are 10 T cell receptor beta chains sequenced from a single sample in a study of blood T cell repertoires in COVID-19. Clones were read by immunoSEQ multiplex PCR, and TCRdb kept only the in-frame ones, dropping some. The sample comprises about 110,000 clones, roughly 76% of which are singletons, and roughly 7.5% rests with the top ten. The material sequenced was peripheral blood. These TCRs come from a woman aged 55-70 years with acute or convalescent COVID-19.

The chain has TRBV14 and TRBJ1-1, with D possibly being TRBD1 (5 bases). V lost 4 bases and J lost 8, with 14 bases in between. CDR3 length: 13 amino acids. The V gene's germline CDR1 is SGHDN and CDR2 FVKESK. As DNA, the CDR3 is TGTGCCAGCAGCCCTTGGACCGGGGGGGAAGCTTTCTTT. Its translation: CASSPWTGGEAFF.

V gene TRBV13 combines with J gene TRBJ1-3; D is ambiguous. Trimming removed 2 bases from V and 5 bases from J, with 13 bases in between. CDR3 size: 15 residues. The germline CDR1 and CDR2 sequences are PRHDT and FYEKMQ (reference sequence). The DNA of the CDR3 is TGTGCCAGCAGCTTATTTCAGGCAGAGAGAAACACCATATATTTT. Its translation: CASSLFQAERNTIYF.

The sample holds a few counts of this clone. This chain's CDR3 is CASSEGDLGTQYF. DNA for the CDR3: TGTGCCAGCAGTGAGGGGGATCTCGGGACCCAGTACTTC. The rearrangement links TRBV7-2 to TRBJ2-5; perhaps TRBD1 as D (6 bases). The CDR3 totals 13 residues. The V end lost 6 bases, the J end lost 7 bases, and 15 bases lay between the germline ends. Germline V gene sequence: CDR1 SGHTA, CDR2 FQGNSA.

This clone has more than one count but fewer than ten. The chain uses TRBV30 and TRBJ1-2, with D unresolved. The CDR3 totals 12 residues. Trimming cost V 4 bases and J 8 bases, with 14 bases left between them. CDR1 is GTSNPN, CDR2 SVGIG, per germline (reference sequence). CDR3 protein: CAWNWEKGGYTF. In nucleotides, the CDR3 is TGTGCCTGGAATTGGGAGAAAGGAGGCTACACCTTC.

The rearrangement uses TRBV7-6 and TRBJ2-3, with 7 bases aligning to TRBD2. CDR3 size: 16 residues. Looked up from germline, CDR1 is SGHVS and CDR2 is FNYEAQ. Trimming cost V 1 base and J 0 bases; bases outside gene matches: 4. CDR3 sequence reads: CASSLGRGTSTDTQYF. The CDR3 DNA reads TGTGCCAGCAGCTTAGGGCGGGGGACTAGCACAGATACGCAGTATTTT. The full variable domain, its missing parts supplied by reference TRBV7-6 and TRBJ2-3, is GAGVSQSPRYKVTKRGQDVALRCDPISGHVSLYWYRQALGQGPEFLTYFNYEAQQDKSGLPNDRFSAERPEGSISTLTIQRTEQRDSAMYRCASSLGRGTSTDTQYFGPGTRLTVL.

The chain uses TRBV10-3 and TRBJ1-3; D possibly corresponds to TRBD1 (6 bases). The CDR3 extends over 15 amino acids. CDR1 and CDR2 from the germline V gene are ENHRY and SYGVKD. Trimming pared 6 bases from V and 0 bases from J, leaving 12 bases between. The DNA for the CDR3 is TGTGCCATCAGACAGGGTTTAAACTCTGGAAACACCATATATTTT. Translation: CAIRQGLNSGNTIYF.

The chain couples TRBV7-9 to TRBJ1-3; D remains unclear. Trimming removed 4 bases from V and 8 bases from J, with 12 bases in between. CDR1 SEHNR and CDR2 FQNEAQ come from the germline V gene (reference sequence). The CDR3 has 13 residues. CDR3: CASSSRRLDTIYF. For the CDR3, the DNA is TGTGCCAGCAGCTCGAGGCGGTTAGACACCATATATTTT.

Ten or more counts support this clone. The chain has TRBV4-2 and TRBJ1-4; 8 bases align to TRBD1. CDR3 length equals 13 residues. CDR1 is LGHNA, CDR2 YNFKEQ, per germline. The J segment lost 8 bases and the V segment lost 1 base, leaving 0 bases of the junction unmatched. CDR3 coding DNA: TGTGCCAGCAGCCAAGGACAGGGGGAAAAACTGTTTTTT. Translated: CASSQGQGEKLFF.

J is TRBJ2-3 and V is TRBV2; no clear D gene. The CDR3 totals 14 residues. The germline CDR1 and CDR2 sequences are SNHLY and FYNNEI. V lost 3 bases, J lost 0 bases, and 7 bases lay in between. The CDR3: CASSDLTSTDTQYF. In DNA, the CDR3 is TGTGCCAGCAGTGATTTAACTAGCACAGATACGCAGTATTTT.

The chain is built from TRBV15 and TRBJ1-1, with D unresolved. The CDR3 contains 13 residues. V shed 0 bases and J shed 7 bases, with 9 bases lying between them. Germline V gene data show CDR1 as LNHNV and CDR2 as YYDKDF (reference sequence). CDR3 coding DNA: TGTGCCACCAGCAGAGAGAGCAGGAATGAAGCTTTCTTT. Its protein product is CATSRESRNEAFF.